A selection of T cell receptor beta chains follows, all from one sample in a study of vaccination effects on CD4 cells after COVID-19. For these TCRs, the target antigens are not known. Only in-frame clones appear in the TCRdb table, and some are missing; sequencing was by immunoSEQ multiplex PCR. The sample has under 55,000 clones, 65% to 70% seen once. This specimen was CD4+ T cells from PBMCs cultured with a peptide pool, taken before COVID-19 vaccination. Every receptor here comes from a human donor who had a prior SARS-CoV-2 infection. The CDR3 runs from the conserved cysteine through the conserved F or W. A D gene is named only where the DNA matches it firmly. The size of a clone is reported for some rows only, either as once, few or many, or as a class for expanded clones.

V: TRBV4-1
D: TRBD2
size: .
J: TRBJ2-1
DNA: TGCGCCAGCAGCCGCGGAAATCTTAGGGCTAGCGGGAGCTCCTACAATGAGCAGTTCTTC
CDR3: CASSRGNLRASGSSYNEQFF

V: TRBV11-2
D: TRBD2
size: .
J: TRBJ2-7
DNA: TGTGCCAGCAACCAGGGACTAGCGTTCTACGAGCAGTACTTC
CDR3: CASNQGLAFYEQYF

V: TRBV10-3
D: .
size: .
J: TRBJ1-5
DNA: TGTGCCATCAGTGAAGTACGGGGAGGGCCCAATCAGCCCCAGCATTTT
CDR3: CAISEVRGGPNQPQHF

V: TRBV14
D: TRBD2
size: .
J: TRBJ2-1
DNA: TGTGCCAGCAGTCCCTATAGCGGGTCACCGTACAATGAGCAGTTCTTC
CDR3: CASSPYSGSPYNEQFF

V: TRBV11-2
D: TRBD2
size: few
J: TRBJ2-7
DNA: TGTGCCAGCAGCCCCACGGGGGGGGCTACCGCCTACGAGCAGTACTTC
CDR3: CASSPTGGATAYEQYF

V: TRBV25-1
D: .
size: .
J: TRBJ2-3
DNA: TGTGCCAGCAGTGAATCGAGGGGTACAGATACGCAGTATTTT
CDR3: CASSESRGTDTQYF

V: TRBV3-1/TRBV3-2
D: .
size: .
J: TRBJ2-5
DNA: TGTGCCAGCGGAGGACTGTATCAAGAGACCCAGTACTTC
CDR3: CASGGLYQETQYF

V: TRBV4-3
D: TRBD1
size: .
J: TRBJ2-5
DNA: TGCGCCAGCAGCCAAGACAGGGGGGAGACCCAGTACTTC
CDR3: CASSQDRGETQYF

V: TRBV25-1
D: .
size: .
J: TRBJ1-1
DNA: TGTGCCAGCAGTGAATATCCGAACACTGAAGCTTTCTTT
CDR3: CASSEYPNTEAFF

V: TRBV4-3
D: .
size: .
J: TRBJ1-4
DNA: TGCGCCAGCAGCCAAGATCGGTCCGGCCATGGGAGCCATAATGAAAAACTGTTTTTT
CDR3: CASSQDRSGHGSHNEKLFF

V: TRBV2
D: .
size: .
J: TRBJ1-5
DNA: TGTGCCAGCAGTGATGAAGGCAGGGTAGGACAGCCCCAGCATTTT
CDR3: CASSDEGRVGQPQHF

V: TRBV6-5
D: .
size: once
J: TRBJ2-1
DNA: TGTGCCAGCAGTTACGACGGTTACAATGAGCAGTTCTTC
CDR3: CASSYDGYNEQFF

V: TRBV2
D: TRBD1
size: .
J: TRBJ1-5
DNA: TGTGCCAGCAATAGACAGGGGGCACAGCCCCAGCATTTT
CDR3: CASNRQGAQPQHF

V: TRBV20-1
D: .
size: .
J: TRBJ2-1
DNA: TGCAGTGCTAGTTCGTCGAGGATCTCCTACAATGAGCAGTTCTTC
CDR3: CSASSSRISYNEQFF

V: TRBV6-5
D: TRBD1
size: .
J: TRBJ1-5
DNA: TGTGCCAGCAGCTGGGGACAGGGCAATCAGCCCCAGCATTTT
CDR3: CASSWGQGNQPQHF

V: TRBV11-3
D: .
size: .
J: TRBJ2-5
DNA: TGTGCCAGCAGCTTAGGCCTAGGCAGGGAGACCCAGTACTTC
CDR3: CASSLGLGRETQYF

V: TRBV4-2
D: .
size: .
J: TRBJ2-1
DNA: TGTGCCAGCAGCCAAGGGGGGTTGAGGGGATACAATGAGCAGTTCTTC
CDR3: CASSQGGLRGYNEQFF

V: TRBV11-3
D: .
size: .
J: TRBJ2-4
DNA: TGTGCCAGCAGCGCTTTAAACATTCAGTACTTC
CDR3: CASSALNIQYF

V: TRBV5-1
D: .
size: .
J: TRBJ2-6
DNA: TGCGCCAGCAGCTACGAGTCGGCCAACGTCCTGACTTTC
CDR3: CASSYESANVLTF

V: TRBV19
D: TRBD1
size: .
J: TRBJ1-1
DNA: TGTGCCAGTATGGGACAGCGGGCCACTGAAGCTTTCTTT
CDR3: CASMGQRATEAFF

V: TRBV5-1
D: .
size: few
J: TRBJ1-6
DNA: TGCGCCAGCAGCCCGGACAGCTCCTATAATTCACCCCTCCACTTT
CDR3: CASSPDSSYNSPLHF

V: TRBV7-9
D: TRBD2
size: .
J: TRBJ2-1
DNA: TGTGCCAGCAGCTTATCGGGAGGGAGAAATGAGCAGTTCTTC
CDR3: CASSLSGGRNEQFF

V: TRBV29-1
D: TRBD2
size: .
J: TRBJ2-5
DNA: TGCAGCGTTGCCGGGGCAGCGGGGTTAAGGGAGACCCAGTACTTC
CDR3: CSVAGAAGLRETQYF

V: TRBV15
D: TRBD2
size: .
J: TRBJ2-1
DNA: TGTGCCACCAGCAGAGATCGGGATAGCGGGAATGAGCAGTTCTTC
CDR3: CATSRDRDSGNEQFF

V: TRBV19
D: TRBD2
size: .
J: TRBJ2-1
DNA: TGTGCCAGTCGGACTAACACGGGACTATCCTACAATGAGCAGTTCTTC
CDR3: CASRTNTGLSYNEQFF

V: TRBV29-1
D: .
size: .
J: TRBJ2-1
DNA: TGCAGCGTTACAGGTTTGGGGAGCTCCTACAATGAGCAGTTCTTC
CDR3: CSVTGLGSSYNEQFF

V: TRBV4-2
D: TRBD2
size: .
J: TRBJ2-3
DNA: TGTGCCAGCAGCCAATCTCGGACTAGCACGGTGCAGTATTTT
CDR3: CASSQSRTSTVQYF

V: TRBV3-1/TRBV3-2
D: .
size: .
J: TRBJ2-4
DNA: TGTGCCAGCAGCAATAACGGACTTCTGGGGGCCAAAAACATTCAGTACTTC
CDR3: CASSNNGLLGAKNIQYF

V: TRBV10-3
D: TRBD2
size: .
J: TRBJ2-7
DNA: TGTGCCATCAGTGCACCGGGACTAGCGACTACCTACGAGCAGTACTTC
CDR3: CAISAPGLATTYEQYF

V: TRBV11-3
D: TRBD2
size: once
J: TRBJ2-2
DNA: TGTGCCAGCAGCTACCGGGGGGGTACCGGGGAGCTGTTTTTT
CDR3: CASSYRGGTGELFF

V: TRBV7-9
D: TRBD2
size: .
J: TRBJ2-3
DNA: TGTGCCAGCAGCCGAAGGACTAGCGGGGCGGGGCCAGATACGCAGTATTTT
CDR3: CASSRRTSGAGPDTQYF

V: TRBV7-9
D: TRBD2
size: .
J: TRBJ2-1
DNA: TGTGCCAGCAGCTTAACGGGACTAGCGGAGGTTAATGAGCAGTTCTTC
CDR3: CASSLTGLAEVNEQFF

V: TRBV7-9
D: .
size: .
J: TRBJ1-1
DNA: TGTGCCAGCAGCCTAGGAGGGCGTGGGGTGGCTGAAGCTTTCTTT
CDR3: CASSLGGRGVAEAFF

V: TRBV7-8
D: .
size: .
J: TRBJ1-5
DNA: TGTGCCAGCAGCTTCGGCCAGGGAGGGTTTTCTAGCAATCAGCCCCAGCATTTT
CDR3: CASSFGQGGFSSNQPQHF